This paragraph covers one T cell receptor (beta chain) sequence. Its antigen remains undetermined. No base quality values were provided; no much bigger clone lies one nucleotide off. Whole blood was collected in K2EDTA tubes by collaborating institutions according to the institutions' own protocols. For TCRbeta analysis, collaborators shipped samples as frozen whole blood, isolated PBMCs, or DNA extracted from either of those sample types. These data come from a study of blood T cell repertoires in COVID-19 (dated by TCRdb to 2018 to 2021). The study in broad terms: The collaborator samples originated in the United States, Italy and Spain and spanned the acute and convalescent phases of COVID-19. Where available, HLA class I and class II types were taken from metadata supplied by the sample provider and were not determined by assay-based typing. The dataset comprised deeply sampled blood TCRbeta repertoires from subjects exposed to, actively infected with, or recovered from COVID-19. The material from the prospective study consisted of cDNA or gDNA derived from T cells, B-cell-depleted T cells, or PBMCs. The samples were drawn from two sources: the first 160 participants of the ongoing ImmuneRACE study, and 1,254 subjects contributed by 6 global collaborators. The repertoires were released in a freely available public database intended as a resource for research on the immune response to SARS-CoV-2. Nearly every sample came with metadata listing a de-identified subject ID, COVID-19 status, age in years and sex.

On the study overall, not on this receptor specifically: How much clinical and demographic metadata was included differed by source and by participant, and the metadata was provided uncurated.

Taken from cysteine to phenylalanine, the CDR3 has 11 residues. CDR3 DNA only is kept here, 33 bases in frame from base 1. CDR1 and CDR2, per the germline V gene (reference sequence), are DFQATT and SNEGSKA. Compared with germline, V lacks 6 bases and J lacks 10 bases; bases without a gene match: 7. The immunoSEQ Assay, a bias-controlled multiplex PCR, was used to amplify TCRbeta CDR3 regions from genomic DNA. As for the original processing: The number of nucleated cells in each sample was estimated by amplification of reference gene primers within the assay. To quantify the absolute abundance of each unique TCRbeta CDR3 rearrangement, sequence reads were collapsed and filtered. For each sample, productive Simpson clonality was calculated as the square root of Simpson's diversity index across productive rearrangements. The table comes from immuneACCESS by way of TCRdb, which keeps in-frame sequences with V and J called. Part of the clones is missing from these tables; in studies checked, under half for an unresolved V gene and the rest for unknown reasons. Clone size and V and J calls were adopted from that table, with D and trimming inferred from the DNA. Recorded for this sample are 80,000 or so clones; about three quarters of them occurred a single time. In total, the top ten clones hold around 9.4% of the sample.

The sequenced sample was peripheral blood. This clonotype was sampled from a human donor in a cohort sampled during active COVID-19. The rearranged segments are TRBV20-1 and TRBJ2-5; TRBD2 lines up with 8 middle nucleotides. The sequenced DNA: TGCAGTGCCCCTTTAAGCGGGGGCCAGTACTTC. Its translation is CSAPLSGGQYF.